One T cell receptor (beta chain) is described in this entry. The antigen is not known. V was clipped by 2 bases and J by 6 bases, with 13 bases between them. Per the germline V gene, CDR1 is MNHEY and CDR2 is SVGAGI. The CDR3 has 14 amino acids. This sample was taken from a study of T cell responses to AZD1222 COVID-19 vaccine. This table comes from immunoSEQ multiplex PCR, and its TCRdb copy is limited to in-frame clones, with some not included. The sample includes more than 150,000 clones, around 90% of them seen just once. Notes on the study in general: Spike-specific TCR breadth and depth rose after two AZD1222 doses. Researchers report vaccine-associated CD4 TCRs spanning spike, with dominance at 160-218 and 743-854.

This clonotype was sampled from an adult who received the AZD1222 COVID-19 vaccine. The chain has TRBV6-5 and TRBJ2-5; no firm D call. Sequenced here: peripheral blood, sampled 28 days after the second AZD1222 dose. CDR3 in DNA: TGTGCCAGCAGTTACACGCGTTTAATGAAGACCCAGTACTTC. Residues: CASSYTRLMKTQYF.